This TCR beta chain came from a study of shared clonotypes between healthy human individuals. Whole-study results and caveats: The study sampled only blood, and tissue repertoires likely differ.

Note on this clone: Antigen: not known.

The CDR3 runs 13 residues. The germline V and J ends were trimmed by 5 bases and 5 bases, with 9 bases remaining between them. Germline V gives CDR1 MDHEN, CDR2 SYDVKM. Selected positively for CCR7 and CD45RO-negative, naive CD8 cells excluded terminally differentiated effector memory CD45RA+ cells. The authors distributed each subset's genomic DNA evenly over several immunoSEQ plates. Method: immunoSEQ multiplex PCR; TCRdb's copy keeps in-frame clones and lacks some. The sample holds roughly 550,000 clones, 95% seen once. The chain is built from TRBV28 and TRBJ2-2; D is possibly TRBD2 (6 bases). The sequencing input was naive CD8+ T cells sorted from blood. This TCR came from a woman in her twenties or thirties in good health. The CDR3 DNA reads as TGTGCCAGCAGTCATGGGGGGACCGGGGAGCTGTTTTTT. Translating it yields CASSHGGTGELFF.